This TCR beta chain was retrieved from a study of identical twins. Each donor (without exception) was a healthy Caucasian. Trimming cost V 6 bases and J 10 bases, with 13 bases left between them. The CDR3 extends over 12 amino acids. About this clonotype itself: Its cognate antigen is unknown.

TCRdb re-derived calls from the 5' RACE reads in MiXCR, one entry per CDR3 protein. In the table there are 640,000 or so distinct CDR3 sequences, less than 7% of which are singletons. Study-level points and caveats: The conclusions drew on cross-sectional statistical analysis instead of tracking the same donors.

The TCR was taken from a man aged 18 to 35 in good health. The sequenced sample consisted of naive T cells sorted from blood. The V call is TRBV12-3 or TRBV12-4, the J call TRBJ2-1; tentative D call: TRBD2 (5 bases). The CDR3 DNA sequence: TGTGCCAGCAGGAATCTAAGGGAGGAGCAGTTCTTC. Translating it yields CASRNLREEQFF.